Listed below are T cell receptor beta chains from one sample, sequenced in a study of beta chain features in type 1 diabetes. This table comes from immunoSEQ multiplex PCR, and its TCRdb copy is limited to in-frame clones, with some not included. This sample has about 9,400 clones, with around 82% found just once. Sequencing was performed on Tregs from blood. The origin of the receptors is a woman aged 18 to 35 in good health. Each CDR3 is given with its conserved first and last residue. The listing skips clone size in some rows; elsewhere it reads once, few, many or a size class.

clone size	V gene	J gene	CDR3 length	CDR3 protein
NA	TRBV5-6	TRBJ2-2	17	CASTPLGQGLNTGELFF
NA	TRBV12-5	TRBJ1-2	15	CASGRYRGFNYGYTF
NA	TRBV7-9	TRBJ2-1	16	CASSLGVTSGKDEQFF
NA	TRBV2	TRBJ1-4	14	CASKTGGHGEKLFF
NA	TRBV19	TRBJ2-2	15	CASSKWTSNTGELFF
few	TRBV18	TRBJ2-1	15	CASTESARSYNEQFF
NA	TRBV28	TRBJ1-3	16	CASSLGRRRSGNTIYF
NA	TRBV19	TRBJ1-5	12	CAKTGLNQPQHF
few	TRBV6-5	TRBJ1-1	13	CASSYVQNTEAFF
NA	TRBV30	TRBJ1-2	12	CACRGGNYGYTF
once	TRBV19	TRBJ2-2	15	CASKSGSGNTGELFF